These 10 T cell receptor beta chains came from one sample sequenced in a study of CD8 T cells in ankylosing spondylitis. Points from the study as a whole: In ankylosing spondylitis blood, a motif of seven to nine highly homologous TCR beta variants appeared characteristic.

These receptors are not linked to any known antigen. One entry per CDR3 protein results from TCRdb running MiXCR on the 5' RACE reads. The sample holds 750,000 to 850,000 distinct CDR3 sequences, roughly 10% seen once. Sequenced: blood, either unsorted or a sorted T cell fraction (not recorded which). These receptor sequences come from a male donor with ankylosing spondylitis.

There are a few counts of this clonotype. V usage is TRBV6-1 and J usage is TRBJ1-1, with D tentatively TRBD1 (5 bases). V lost 6 bases and J 1 base, leaving 24 bases between the germline ends. Germline CDR1 MNHNS, CDR2 SASEGT. This CDR3 is built from 18 residues. CDR3 sequence (DNA): TGTGCCAGCAGCCGACGGGTTGACAGAAGGGAAGGGAACACTGAAGCTTTCTTT. It yields the protein CASSRRVDRREGNTEAFF.

The chain links TRBV6-1 to TRBJ2-7, with a weak D call TRBD1 (5 bases). Trimming removed 10 bases from V and 1 base from J, with 20 bases in between. This CDR3 comprises 15 residues. Germline V gene data show CDR1 as MNHNS and CDR2 as SASEGT. CDR3 region: CAISRQQIVSYEQYF. CDR3 nucleotide sequence: TGTGCCATCAGCCGACAGCAAATTGTTTCCTACGAGCAGTACTTC.

This clonotype was seen a few times. V usage is TRBV4-3 and J usage is TRBJ2-1; D is ambiguous. V gave up 4 bases and J gave up 0 bases, with 10 bases separating them. Germline CDR1 is LGHNA and CDR2 is YSLEER. This CDR3 is built from 15 residues. CDR3 protein: CASSRLVSSYNEQFF. The CDR3 region has the DNA TGCGCCAGCAGCCGTTTGGTGAGCTCCTACAATGAGCAGTTCTTC.

This clonotype was detected many times. The chain recombines TRBV6-4 with TRBJ2-1; a weak D match, TRBD2 (6 bases). Trimming took off 6 bases at V and 0 bases at J, with 15 bases between the two ends. This CDR3 comprises 16 residues. Looked up from germline, CDR1 is MRHNA and CDR2 is SNTAGT. For the CDR3, the DNA is TGTGCCAGCAGCGCCTCCGCGGGGAGCTCCTACAATGAGCAGTTCTTC. Translating gives CASSASAGSSYNEQFF.

Only a few counts were recorded for this clonotype. The chain has TRBV13 and TRBJ2-5; the D gene is possibly TRBD2 (6 bases). CDR1 PRHDT and CDR2 FYEKMQ come from the germline V gene (reference sequence). CDR3 length: 15 amino acids. V was pared by 5 bases and J by 6 bases, with 19 bases between. The CDR3 protein is CASSLGGRGVKTQYF. The CDR3 DNA is TGTGCCAGCAGCCTCGGGGGACGAGGGGTAAAGACCCAGTACTTC. Using reference TRBV13 and TRBJ2-5 for the parts outside the CDR3, the full variable domain is AAGVIQSPRHLIKEKRETATLKCYPIPRHDTVYWYQQGPGQDPQFLISFYEKMQSDKGSIPDRFSAQQFSDYHSELNMSSLELGDSALYFCASSLGGRGVKTQYFGPGTRLLVL.

In this sample, this clonotype turned up a few times. The chain joins TRBV20-1 to TRBJ2-7; D might be TRBD2 (6 bases). Between the trimmed V and J ends, which lost 3 bases and 9 bases, there was a span of 18 bases. Germline CDR1 is DFQATT and CDR2 is SNEGSKA (reference sequence). The CDR3 spans 13 residues. The chain's CDR3 is CSARLGLGKVQYF. The CDR3 DNA follows: TGCAGTGCTAGGCTGGGACTTGGAAAGGTGCAGTACTTC.

This chain links TRBV20-1 with TRBJ2-2; D uncertain. The CDR3 is 14 amino acids. Germline assignment: CDR1 DFQATT and CDR2 SNEGSKA (reference sequence). Trimming left V 0 bases short and J 1 base short, with 6 bases between. The CDR3 spells CSARDTVNTGELFF. CDR3 bases: TGCAGTGCTAGAGATACGGTGAACACCGGGGAGCTGTTTTTT.

This clonotype was counted between two and nine times. The gene calls are TRBV3-1 and TRBJ2-7; D remains ambiguous. The V gene's germline CDR1 is LGHDT and CDR2 YNNKEL (reference sequence). Deletions cut 3 bases from V and 5 bases from J, with 11 bases between. This CDR3 is built from 13 residues. CDR3 protein: CASSHVNSDEQYF. The CDR3 bases are TGTGCCAGCAGCCACGTTAACTCGGACGAGCAGTACTTC.

This clonotype was seen ten or more times. The J gene is TRBJ2-1, the V gene TRBV29-1; 8 bases align to TRBD1. Germline lookup yields CDR1 SQVTM and CDR2 ANQGSEA. V lost 5 bases, J lost 15 bases, and 9 bases stayed unmatched. The CDR3 loop spans 11 amino acids. CDR3 nucleotides: TGCAGCGTTCAACCGGGACAGGCCTCGTTCTTC. Encoded protein: CSVQPGQASFF.

The J gene is TRBJ2-7, the V gene TRBV5-1; D is unresolved. This CDR3 region has 13 residues. V was shortened by 3 bases and J by 0 bases, with 7 bases between the two germline ends. Germline V gives CDR1 SGHRS, CDR2 YFSETQ. The CDR3 loop is CASSYSHSYEQYF. As DNA, the CDR3 is TGCGCCAGCAGCTACTCACACTCCTACGAGCAGTACTTC.